Following are 26 T cell receptor beta chains from one sample sequenced in a study of CXCR3-negative and CXCR3-positive naive CD8 T cells. Study-level points and caveats: Hydrophobicity was higher for TRB CDR3s found in CXCR3-positive naive cells than in CXCR3-negative naive cells.

Their specific antigens are unknown. UMI-labeled 5' RACE yielded the TRB cDNA libraries. TCRdb reprocessed the 5' RACE reads, keeping one entry per CDR3 protein, no DNA. In all, the sample yields 150,000 or so distinct CDR3 sequences. Sequenced input: naive CXCR3+ CD8+ T cells from blood. Sample subset: CD45RO-CCR7+CD27+CD95- naive CD8+ T cells expressing CXCR3 (TNR3+). The receptors derive from a human donor in good health. Some clones in this sample may be carry-over from other donors' samples.

The chain couples TRBV6-5 to TRBJ2-2; TCRdb proposes TRBD1, but this gene call is untestable without DNA. The CDR3 loop spans 15 amino acids. Looked up from germline, CDR1 is MNHEY and CDR2 is SVGAGI. The CDR3 here is CASNPGGFGTGELFF.

The chain joins TRBV13 to TRBJ2-7; the D gene TCRdb calls, TRBD1, cannot be checked with no DNA. Germline loops: CDR1 PRHDT, CDR2 FYEKMQ (reference sequence). The CDR3 is 14 amino acids. Here the CDR3 reads CASSDRDSSYEQYF.

The chain uses TRBV27 and TRBJ2-1; lacking DNA, the TRBD2 call made by TCRdb goes unchecked. The CDR3 length is 13 residues. Germline assignment: CDR1 MNHEY and CDR2 SMNVEV (reference sequence). This chain's CDR3 is CASSDRLVREQFF.

The V gene is TRBV19, the J gene TRBJ1-5. The germline gives CDR1 LNHDA, CDR2 SQIVND (reference sequence). The CDR3 contains 12 residues. The CDR3 sequence is CASSMDVKPQHF.

The chain combines TRBV29-1 with TRBJ2-1; TCRdb picks TRBD1, but there is no DNA to check that call. This CDR3 comprises 13 residues. Looked up from germline, CDR1 is SQVTM and CDR2 is ANQGSEA. The CDR3 protein is CSVKGLGGREQFF.

The chain uses TRBV13 and TRBJ2-3; without DNA, the TCRdb call of TRBD1 cannot be checked. This CDR3 comprises 16 residues. Germline V gene data show CDR1 as PRHDT and CDR2 as FYEKMQ (reference sequence). The CDR3 protein is CASSFLGGELADTQYF.

This sequence joins TRBV11-3 and TRBJ2-5; no DNA is available, so the TRBD1 call from TCRdb remains unchecked. The CDR3 loop spans 15 amino acids. Per the germline V gene, CDR1 is SGHNT and CDR2 is YENEEA. The CDR3 protein is CASSLGGQAQETQYF.

The V call is TRBV28, the J call TRBJ2-7; TCRdb selects TRBD1, and the lack of DNA leaves this call unchecked. The germline V gene encodes CDR1 MDHEN and CDR2 SYDVKM. CDR3 length: 13 residues. The CDR3: CAIRRQEAYEQYF.

This chain joins TRBV20-1 and TRBJ2-7; TCRdb calls TRBD2, which cannot be checked without DNA. Germline V gene data show CDR1 as DFQATT and CDR2 as SNEGSKA (reference sequence). This CDR3 spans 17 amino acids. This chain's CDR3 is CSARDLEGLEALYEQYF.

The chain couples TRBV12-3 or TRBV12-4 to TRBJ1-1; TCRdb names TRBD1, which stays unverified in the absence of DNA. This CDR3 has 14 residues. The CDR3: CASSPYRWNTEAFF.

The chain's CDR3 is CASIYGSYNEQFF. The V call is TRBV12-3 or TRBV12-4, the J call TRBJ2-1; TCRdb reports TRBD2, a call that lacks DNA to check it against. The CDR3 runs to 13 residues.

The chain joins TRBV6-5 to TRBJ2-7; TCRdb indicates TRBD2, and absent DNA this call remains unverified. CDR3 length: 15 residues. CDR1 and CDR2 from the germline V gene are MNHEY and SVGAGI. CDR3 sequence reads: CASRPLAGGNYEQYF.

The V and J genes are TRBV9 and TRBJ2-1; TCRdb picks TRBD1, but there is no DNA to check that call. CDR3 length equals 14 residues. Germline lookup yields CDR1 SGDLS and CDR2 YYNGEE. The CDR3 sequence: CASTRGGAIDEQFF.

The rearrangement links TRBV27 to TRBJ2-2; TCRdb returns TRBD1, unconfirmable since there is no DNA. Looked up from germline, CDR1 is MNHEY and CDR2 is SMNVEV (reference sequence). This CDR3 spans 13 amino acids. The CDR3 here is CASTDREAGELFF.

This chain joins TRBV11-2 and TRBJ2-1; TCRdb designates TRBD2, a call that cannot be tested without DNA. In germline, CDR1 is SGHAT, CDR2 FQNNGV. There are 15 residues in the CDR3. The CDR3 loop reads CASSWDFSSYNEQFF.

V and J are TRBV7-9 and TRBJ2-1; TCRdb selects TRBD1, and the lack of DNA leaves this call unchecked. The CDR3 sequence is 15 residues long. The germline gives CDR1 SEHNR, CDR2 FQNEAQ (reference sequence). CDR3 loop: CASSFPGQGGNEQFF. Full variable domain (rest looked up from reference TRBV7-9 and TRBJ2-1): DTGVSQNPRHKITKRGQNVTFRCDPISEHNRLYWYRQTLGQGPEFLTYFQNEAQLEKSRLLSDRFSAERPKGSFSTLEIQRTEQGDSAMYLCASSFPGQGGNEQFFGPGTRLTVL.

The chain links TRBV27 to TRBJ2-3; TCRdb's D call of TRBD1 is untestable without DNA. Germline V lookup: CDR1 MNHEY, CDR2 SMNVEV (reference sequence). CDR3 length: 15 residues. CDR3 loop: CASSSGREVGNTQYF.

J is TRBJ1-4 and V is TRBV5-1; the D gene TCRdb calls, TRBD1, cannot be checked with no DNA. Germline V gene lookup returns CDR1 SGHRS and CDR2 YFSETQ. This CDR3 spans 15 amino acids. This CDR3 reads CASSLNGGLNEKLFF.

The rearrangement links TRBV27 to TRBJ2-3. CDR1 and CDR2 (germline): MNHEY, SMNVEV (reference sequence). The CDR3 loop spans 14 amino acids. CDR3 amino acids: CASSLTTNTDTQYF.

The rearrangement joins TRBV29-1 to TRBJ2-7; no DNA is available, so the TRBD2 call from TCRdb remains unchecked. The CDR3 runs 18 residues. The V gene's germline CDR1 is SQVTM and CDR2 ANQGSEA. CDR3 in amino acids: CSVRWTGDGTSGSNEQYF.

The CDR3 loop reads CASSYSWGVGEAFF. This chain joins TRBV6-5 and TRBJ1-1. The length of the CDR3 is 14 residues. Germline V gene sequence: CDR1 MNHEY, CDR2 SVGAGI.

The V and J genes are TRBV6-4 and TRBJ1-6. CDR1 MRHNA and CDR2 SNTAGT come from the germline V gene. The CDR3 has 15 amino acids. The CDR3 protein is CASSFPGNIGSPLHF.

This chain links TRBV14 with TRBJ1-2. CDR3 length equals 15 residues. Looked up from germline, CDR1 is SGHDN and CDR2 is FVKESK. CDR3 in amino acids: CASSQERGLAYGYTF. The complete variable domain, with remaining parts taken from reference TRBV14 and TRBJ1-2, reads EAGVTQFPSHSVIEKGQTVTLRCDPISGHDNLYWYRRVMGKEIKFLLHFVKESKQDESGMPNNRFLAERTGGTYSTLKVQPAELEDSGVYFCASSQERGLAYGYTFGSGTRLTVV.

The CDR3 loop is CSVETGTPYEQYF. The V gene is TRBV29-1, the J gene TRBJ2-7; as DNA is missing, the TRBD1 call by TCRdb cannot be tested. The germline V gene encodes CDR1 SQVTM and CDR2 ANQGSEA. The CDR3 runs to 13 residues.

This chain uses TRBV29-1 with TRBJ2-7; TCRdb proposes TRBD2, but this gene call is untestable without DNA. CDR3 length: 18 amino acids. CDR1 SQVTM and CDR2 ANQGSEA come from the germline V gene. This CDR3 reads CSVEGLAGVSRGNYEKYF.

This chain connects TRBV9 to TRBJ1-6. The CDR3 spans 18 residues. Germline CDR1 SGDLS, CDR2 YYNGEE. CDR3 region: CASSVAGGPSSYNSPLHF.